What follows are 23 T cell receptor beta chains derived from one specimen sequenced in a study of blood T cell repertoires in COVID-19 (TCRdb year 2020). Libraries came from the immunoSEQ multiplex PCR assay. In its TCRdb copy, this immuneACCESS table keeps in-frame sequences only and misses some clones. Where compared with another copy, unresolved V genes explain less than half of these, and the others have no known cause. Across this sample there are around 20,000 clones, with about 86% seen only once. The top ten constitute approximately 11% of the sample. Sequenced sample: peripheral blood. Every receptor here comes from a human donor in a cohort sampled during active COVID-19.

J is TRBJ2-1 and V is TRBV11-3, with TRBD2 identical over 10 bases. V lost 4 bases, J lost 8 bases, and 14 bases stayed unmatched. Per the germline V gene, CDR1 is SGHNT and CDR2 is YENEEA. The CDR3 has 17 residues. The DNA for the CDR3 is TGTGCCAGCAGCTCACGCCGGGGAGCGGGAGGGGAGGATGAGCAGTTCTTC. As protein: CASSSRRGAGGEDEQFF.

The J gene is TRBJ2-7, the V gene TRBV29-1; D perhaps matches TRBD1 (6 bases). The germline V gene encodes CDR1 SQVTM and CDR2 ANQGSEA. The CDR3 length is 12 residues. V was cut by 3 bases and J by 3 bases, with 9 bases left in between. The CDR3 loop is CSVEGRGYEQYF. The CDR3 DNA is TGCAGCGTTGAGGGCAGGGGCTACGAGCAGTACTTC.

J is TRBJ2-2 and V is TRBV6-5, with a weak D call TRBD2 (5 bases). The V end lost 0 bases, the J end lost 7 bases, and 6 bases lay between the germline ends. Germline CDR1 is MNHEY and CDR2 is SVGAGI. This CDR3 region has 13 residues. The CDR3 sequence is CASSYSRVGELFF. CDR3 in DNA: TGTGCCAGCAGTTACTCGCGGGTCGGGGAGCTGTTTTTT.

This sequence joins TRBV27 and TRBJ2-5; 7 bases are a match to TRBD1. The V segment lost 0 bases and the J segment 1 base; nucleotides outside the gene matches: 2. The germline gives CDR1 MNHEY, CDR2 SMNVEV (reference sequence). CDR3 length: 15 residues. The CDR3 coding sequence is TGTGCCAGCAGTTTATCCCCAGGGGGCCAAGAGACCCAGTACTTC. This encodes CASSLSPGGQETQYF.

The V gene is TRBV28, the J gene TRBJ1-6, with 11 bases fitting TRBD1. The germline V gene has CDR1 MDHEN and CDR2 SYDVKM. V gave up 6 bases and J gave up 9 bases; unmatched junction bases: 4. This CDR3 is 14 amino acids long. CDR3 loop: CASRMGQGVSPLHF. Written as DNA, the CDR3 is TGTGCCAGCAGGATGGGACAGGGGGTTTCACCCCTCCACTTT.

The chain has TRBV4-1 and TRBJ2-5; no clear D gene. The V gene lost 4 bases and the J gene lost 3 bases, with 12 bases spanning the gap. This CDR3 contains 14 residues. Germline CDR1 reads MGHRA; CDR2 reads YSYEKL. The CDR3 sequence is CASSRETGKETQYF. The CDR3 DNA follows: TGCGCCAGCAGCCGTGAAACGGGTAAAGAGACCCAGTACTTC.

The gene calls are TRBV5-1 and TRBJ2-7, with 8 positions matching TRBD1. J lost 3 bases, V lost 2 bases, and 4 bases had no gene match. CDR1 SGHRS and CDR2 YFSETQ come from the germline V gene. This CDR3 contains 14 residues. The CDR3 region has the DNA TGCGCCAGCAGCTTCGGGACAGGTTTCTACGAGCAGTACTTC. This sequence encodes CASSFGTGFYEQYF.

V usage is TRBV2 and J usage is TRBJ2-7; possibly TRBD1 for D (5 bases). Germline assignment: CDR1 SNHLY and CDR2 FYNNEI. V shed 6 bases and J shed 5 bases, with 17 bases lying between them. The CDR3 has 14 residues. CDR3 coding DNA: TGTGCCAGCAGCCCACCCCCAGGGTTGGACGAGCAGTACTTC. Amino acid sequence: CASSPPPGLDEQYF.

This clone was observed once. J is TRBJ1-2 and V is TRBV2; 7 nucleotides line up with TRBD1. Trimming took 1 base from V and 8 from J; bases not matched to a gene: 4. Germline V lookup: CDR1 SNHLY, CDR2 FYNNEI. There are 13 residues in the CDR3. CDR3 protein: CASSEETGRGYTF. The CDR3 DNA is TGTGCCAGCAGTGAAGAGACAGGGCGAGGCTACACCTTC.

This chain joins TRBV11-2 and TRBJ2-1; TRBD2 agrees at 11 bases. This CDR3 has 18 amino acids. Germline-derived CDR1 and CDR2 are SGHAT and FQNNGV. V trimming: 1 base; J trimming: 8 bases; junction bases outside the gene matches: 13. CDR3 residues: CASSLGSGRARGDDEQFF. In DNA form, the CDR3 reads TGTGCCAGCAGCTTAGGTAGCGGGAGGGCCAGGGGGGACGATGAGCAGTTCTTC.

The chain links TRBV7-3 to TRBJ2-3; 14 bases map to TRBD2. Per the germline V gene, CDR1 is SGHTA and CDR2 is FQGTGA. Trimming at V came to 2 bases and at J to 0 bases, leaving 13 bases not matched to a gene. The CDR3 length is 21 residues. The CDR3 sequence: CASSLFPRGLAGEGSTDTQYF. The CDR3, as DNA: TGTGCCAGCAGCTTATTCCCAAGGGGACTAGCGGGAGAGGGTAGCACAGATACGCAGTATTTT. Full variable domain (rest looked up from reference TRBV7-3 and TRBJ2-3): GAGVSQTPSNKVTEKGKYVELRCDPISGHTALYWYRQSLGQGPEFLIYFQGTGAADDSGLPNDRFFAVRPEGSVSTLKIQRTERGDSAVYLCASSLFPRGLAGEGSTDTQYFGPGTRLTVL.

This clone was picked up one time. This sequence joins TRBV7-8 and TRBJ2-5; D possibly corresponds to TRBD2 (5 bases). Trimming stripped 1 base from V and 1 base from J, with 19 bases between. From germline, CDR1 is SGHVS and CDR2 FQNEAQ. The length of the CDR3 is 18 residues. CDR3 DNA: TGTGCCAGCAGCTTAGTAGTCCCCCCTAGCCTGGTCCAAGAGACCCAGTACTTC. Translating it yields CASSLVVPPSLVQETQYF.

This chain uses TRBV29-1 with TRBJ2-7, with TRBD2 identical over 14 bases. Trimming at V came to 6 bases and at J to 2 bases, leaving 9 bases not matched to a gene. Germline CDR1 is SQVTM and CDR2 is ANQGSEA. The CDR3 loop spans 16 amino acids. The CDR3 loop reads CSVDGLAGGPAYEQYF. The CDR3 DNA follows: TGCAGCGTGGATGGACTAGCGGGAGGCCCCGCCTACGAGCAGTACTTC.

This chain uses TRBV7-8 with TRBJ2-7, with 8 bases fitting TRBD1. The CDR3 sequence is 14 residues long. V gave up 3 bases and J gave up 0 bases; unmatched junction bases: 1. From germline, CDR1 is SGHVS and CDR2 FQNEAQ. The CDR3 DNA sequence: TGTGCCAGCAGCTTCGACAGGGGCTCCTACGAGCAGTACTTC. The encoded protein is CASSFDRGSYEQYF.

The chain carries TRBV5-3 and TRBJ2-7, with a weak D call TRBD1 (6 bases). TRBV5-3 is noted as an ORF with a role that remains uncertain. Trimming cost V 3 bases and J 0 bases, with 16 bases left between them. The CDR3 contains 16 residues. The CDR3 DNA is TGTGCCAGAAGCTCAAGGGGGATCGTGAGCTCCTACGAGCAGTACTTC. Its protein is CARSSRGIVSSYEQYF.

This clone has only one observation. The V and J genes are TRBV27 and TRBJ1-4; TRBD1 might be the D (5 bases). Trimming took off 3 bases at V and 4 bases at J, with 12 bases between the two ends. Looked up from germline, CDR1 is MNHEY and CDR2 is SMNVEV (reference sequence). The CDR3 has 15 residues. This CDR3 reads CASSFLDSFNEKLFF. CDR3 bases: TGTGCCAGCAGTTTCCTTGACAGTTTTAATGAAAAACTGTTTTTT.

J is TRBJ1-1 and V is TRBV30; tentative D call: TRBD1 (5 bases). V lost 8 bases, J lost 8 bases, and 18 bases lay in between. There are 12 residues in the CDR3. Germline V lookup: CDR1 GTSNPN, CDR2 SVGIG (reference sequence). The CDR3: CAKSRQGGEAFF. In DNA, the CDR3 is TGTGCCAAAAGCCGGCAGGGAGGGGAAGCTTTCTTT.

The CDR3 DNA follows: TGTGCCAGCAGTGCAGACGGGACAGGGAATGAAAAACTGTTTTTT. This codes for CASSADGTGNEKLFF. The rearrangement joins TRBV2 to TRBJ1-4; TRBD1 matches at 9 bases. Germline CDR1 and CDR2: SNHLY and FYNNEI. The V gene end was trimmed by 4 bases and the J gene end by 5 bases; junction bases not matched to a gene: 5. The length of the CDR3 is 15 residues.

The chain is built from TRBV30 and TRBJ2-2, with D possibly being TRBD1 (6 bases). Trimming pared 3 bases from V and 1 base from J, leaving 12 bases between. Germline V gene data show CDR1 as GTSNPN and CDR2 as SVGIG (reference sequence). The CDR3 totals 15 residues. The CDR3 here is CAWSWSGQNTGELFF. In nucleotides, the CDR3 is TGTGCCTGGAGCTGGTCGGGACAGAACACCGGGGAGCTGTTTTTT.

J is TRBJ1-6 and V is TRBV5-1; 7 bases match TRBD1. This CDR3 contains 14 residues. J lost 8 bases, V lost 4 bases, and 6 bases had no gene match. From germline, CDR1 is SGHRS and CDR2 YFSETQ. The CDR3 DNA is TGCGCCAGCAGCCTGGGACAGATTCATTCACCCCTCCACTTT. It yields the protein CASSLGQIHSPLHF.

This clone rates as medium-sized. CDR3 sequence: CATSDSGLATEQFF. The CDR3 DNA reads TGTGCCACCAGTGACTCGGGACTAGCCACTGAGCAGTTCTTC. The genes are TRBV24-1 and TRBJ2-1; 9 positions match TRBD2. V shed 4 bases and J 9 bases; nucleotides not matched to a gene: 6. Germline V CDR1 and CDR2: KGHDR, SFDVKD. The length of the CDR3 is 14 residues.

The CDR3 loop reads CASRRDRAYEQYF. CDR3 bases: TGCGCCAGCAGGAGGGACAGGGCTTACGAGCAGTACTTC. The V call is TRBV5-1, the J call TRBJ2-7, with TRBD1 matching 9 bases. CDR1 and CDR2 from the germline V gene are SGHRS and YFSETQ. J lost 4 bases, V lost 5 bases, and 4 bases had no gene match. The CDR3 covers 13 residues.

The V gene is TRBV7-2, the J gene TRBJ2-1; 9 bases map to TRBD1. J gave up 5 bases and V 5 bases, and 10 bases lay outside the gene matches. This CDR3 contains 16 residues. Per germline, CDR1 SGHTA and CDR2 FQGNSA. The CDR3 sequence is CASSKNRGLRNNEQFF. The CDR3 nucleotides read TGTGCCAGCAGCAAAAACAGGGGGCTTCGAAACAATGAGCAGTTCTTC. Full variable domain (missing parts from reference TRBV7-2 and TRBJ2-1): GAGVSQSPSNKVTEKGKDVELRCDPISGHTALYWYRQSLGQGLEFLIYFQGNSAPDKSGLPSDRFSAERTGGSVSTLTIQRTQQEDSAVYLCASSKNRGLRNNEQFFGPGTRLTVL.